This entry lists 6 T cell receptor beta chains sequenced from one sample in a study of blood T cell repertoires in COVID-19. Repertoires were generated with immunoSEQ multiplex PCR, while TCRdb's copy carries only in-frame clones and drops some. The table includes about 100,000 clones, 75% to 90% detected once. Material for sequencing was peripheral blood. These receptors were collected from a human donor in a cohort sampled during active COVID-19.

This clone has a single count. The rearrangement joins TRBV24-1 to TRBJ2-3; TRBD1 matches 9 bases. The junction had 12 bases not matched to a gene; V was cut back by 9 bases and J by 3 bases. Germline-derived CDR1 and CDR2 are KGHDR and SFDVKD. The CDR3 loop spans 16 amino acids. In DNA form, the CDR3 reads TGTGCCACCGGAAATTCCGGGACAGGGAAAACAGATACGCAGTATTTT. Protein sequence: CATGNSGTGKTDTQYF.

The CDR3 DNA reads TGTGCCACCAGTGACTACAGGGGCTACACAGATACGCAGTATTTT. Residues: CATSDYRGYTDTQYF. The chain links TRBV24-1 to TRBJ2-3; 7 bases are shared with TRBD1. The CDR3 runs 15 residues. In germline, CDR1 is KGHDR, CDR2 SFDVKD. V trimming: 4 bases; J trimming: 2 bases; junction bases outside the gene matches: 5.

The rearrangement uses TRBV30 and TRBJ2-2; 8 bases are a match to TRBD1. V dropped 3 bases and J dropped 6; count of bases not matched to a gene: 6. Germline V gene data show CDR1 as GTSNPN and CDR2 as SVGIG (reference sequence). This CDR3 has 14 amino acids. The chain's CDR3 is CAWSGDRIAGELFF. The CDR3, as DNA: TGTGCCTGGAGCGGGGACAGGATAGCCGGGGAGCTGTTTTTT.

This chain links TRBV4-3 with TRBJ2-1; TRBD2 might be the D (6 bases). CDR1 LGHNA and CDR2 YSLEER come from the germline V gene. The length of the CDR3 is 17 residues. Between the trimmed V and J ends, which lost 2 bases and 0 bases, there was a span of 14 bases. DNA of the CDR3: TGCGCCAGCAGCCAAAGGGGCGGGGTTAGCTCCTACAATGAGCAGTTCTTC. Its translation: CASSQRGGVSSYNEQFF.

CDR3 residues: CASSGRQGFETEAFF. The CDR3 DNA follows: TGTGCCAGCAGTGGACGACAGGGGTTCGAAACTGAAGCTTTCTTT. The chain carries TRBV6-2 or TRBV6-3 and TRBJ1-1, with 8 positions matching TRBD1. CDR3 length equals 15 residues. Germline-derived CDR1 and CDR2 are MNHEY and SVGEGT. The junction had 10 bases not matched to a gene; V was cut back by 5 bases and J by 5 bases.

The chain is built from TRBV9 and TRBJ2-2, with D possibly being TRBD2 (5 bases). The germline V gene encodes CDR1 SGDLS and CDR2 YYNGEE. CDR3 length: 14 amino acids. Deletions cut 4 bases from V and 3 bases from J, with 10 bases between. The DNA for the CDR3 is TGTGCCAGCAGCCGGGGATATGACACCGGGGAGCTGTTTTTT. Its protein product is CASSRGYDTGELFF.